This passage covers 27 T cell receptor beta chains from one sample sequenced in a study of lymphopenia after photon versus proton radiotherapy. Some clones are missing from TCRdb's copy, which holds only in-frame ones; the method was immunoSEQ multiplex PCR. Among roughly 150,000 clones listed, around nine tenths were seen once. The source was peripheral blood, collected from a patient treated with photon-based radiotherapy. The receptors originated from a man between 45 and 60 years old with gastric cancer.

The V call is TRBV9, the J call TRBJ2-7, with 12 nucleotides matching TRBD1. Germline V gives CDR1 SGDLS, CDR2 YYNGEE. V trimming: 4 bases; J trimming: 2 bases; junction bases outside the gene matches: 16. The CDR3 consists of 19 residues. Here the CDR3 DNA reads TGTGCCAGCAGCTCTCCGGGACAGGGGGCAGGGGTAGCGGCCTACGAGCAGTACTTC. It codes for CASSSPGQGAGVAAYEQYF.

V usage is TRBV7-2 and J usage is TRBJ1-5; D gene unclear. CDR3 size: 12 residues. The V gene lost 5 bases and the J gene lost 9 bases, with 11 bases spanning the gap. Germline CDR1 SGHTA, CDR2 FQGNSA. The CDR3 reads CASSPPLGPQHF. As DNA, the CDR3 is TGTGCCAGCAGCCCCCCATTGGGGCCCCAGCATTTT. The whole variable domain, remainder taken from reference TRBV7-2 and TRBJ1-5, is GAGVSQSPSNKVTEKGKDVELRCDPISGHTALYWYRQSLGQGLEFLIYFQGNSAPDKSGLPSDRFSAERTGGSVSTLTIQRTQQEDSAVYLCASSPPLGPQHFGDGTRLSIL.

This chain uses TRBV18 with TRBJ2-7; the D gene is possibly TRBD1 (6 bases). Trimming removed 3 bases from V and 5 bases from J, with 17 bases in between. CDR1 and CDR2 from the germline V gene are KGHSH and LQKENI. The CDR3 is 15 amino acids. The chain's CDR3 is CASSPLTGGRNEQYF. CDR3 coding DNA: TGTGCCAGCTCACCCCTGACAGGAGGAAGGAACGAGCAGTACTTC.

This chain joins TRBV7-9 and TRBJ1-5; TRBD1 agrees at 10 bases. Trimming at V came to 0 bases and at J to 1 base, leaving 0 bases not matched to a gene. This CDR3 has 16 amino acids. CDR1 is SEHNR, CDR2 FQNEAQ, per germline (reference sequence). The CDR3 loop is CASSLAGQGSNQPQHF. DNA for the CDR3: TGTGCCAGCAGCTTAGCGGGACAGGGGAGCAATCAGCCCCAGCATTTT.

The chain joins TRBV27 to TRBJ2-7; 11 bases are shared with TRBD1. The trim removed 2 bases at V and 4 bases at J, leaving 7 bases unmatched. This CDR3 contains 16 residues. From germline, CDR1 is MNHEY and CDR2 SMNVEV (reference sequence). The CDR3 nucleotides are TGTGCCAGCAGTTTAGGAGGGACAGGGGGTGGTTACGAGCAGTACTTC. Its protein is CASSLGGTGGGYEQYF.

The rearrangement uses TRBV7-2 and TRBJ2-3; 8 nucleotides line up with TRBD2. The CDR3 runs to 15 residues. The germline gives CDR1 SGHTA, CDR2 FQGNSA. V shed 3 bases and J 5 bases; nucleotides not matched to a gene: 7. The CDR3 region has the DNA TGTGCCAGCAGCTTCAGCGGGAGTGGGAAAGATACGCAGTATTTT. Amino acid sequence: CASSFSGSGKDTQYF.

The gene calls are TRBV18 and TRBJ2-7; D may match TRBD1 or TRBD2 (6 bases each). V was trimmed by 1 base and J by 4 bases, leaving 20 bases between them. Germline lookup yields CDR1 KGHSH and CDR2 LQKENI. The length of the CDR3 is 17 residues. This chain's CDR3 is CASSPLPFGGAGYEQYF. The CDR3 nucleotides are TGTGCCAGCTCACCACTTCCCTTCGGGGGCGCGGGGTACGAGCAGTACTTC.

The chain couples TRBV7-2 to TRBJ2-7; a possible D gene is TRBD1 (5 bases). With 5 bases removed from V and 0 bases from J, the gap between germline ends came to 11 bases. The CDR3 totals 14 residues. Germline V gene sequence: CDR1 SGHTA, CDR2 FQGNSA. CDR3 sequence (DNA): TGTGCCAGCAGCCCTAGGGGTAGCTCCTACGAGCAGTACTTC. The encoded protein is CASSPRGSSYEQYF.

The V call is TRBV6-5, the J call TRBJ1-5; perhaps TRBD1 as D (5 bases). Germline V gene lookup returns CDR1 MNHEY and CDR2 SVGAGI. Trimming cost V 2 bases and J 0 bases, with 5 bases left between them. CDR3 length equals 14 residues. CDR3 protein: CASSYDSSNQPQHF. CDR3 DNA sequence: TGTGCCAGCAGTTACGACAGTAGCAATCAGCCCCAGCATTTT.

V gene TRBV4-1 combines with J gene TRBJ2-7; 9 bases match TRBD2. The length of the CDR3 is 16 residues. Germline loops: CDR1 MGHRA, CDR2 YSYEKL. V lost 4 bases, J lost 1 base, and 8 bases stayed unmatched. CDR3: CASSLAVAGVSYEQYF. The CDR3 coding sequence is TGCGCCAGCAGCCTGGCCGTAGCGGGAGTTTCCTACGAGCAGTACTTC.

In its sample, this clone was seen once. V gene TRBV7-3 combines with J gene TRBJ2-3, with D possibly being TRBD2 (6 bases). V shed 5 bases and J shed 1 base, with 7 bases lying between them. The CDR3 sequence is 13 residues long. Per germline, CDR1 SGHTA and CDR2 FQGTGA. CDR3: CASSPSGTDTQYF. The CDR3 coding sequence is TGTGCCAGCAGCCCTAGCGGCACAGATACGCAGTATTTT.

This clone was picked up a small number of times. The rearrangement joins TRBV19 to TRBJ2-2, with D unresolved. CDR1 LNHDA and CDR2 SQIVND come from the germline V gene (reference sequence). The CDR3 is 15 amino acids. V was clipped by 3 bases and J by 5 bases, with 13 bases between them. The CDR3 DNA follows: TGTGCCAGTAGTATTTCCCGATACCCTACCGGGGAGCTGTTTTTT. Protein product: CASSISRYPTGELFF.

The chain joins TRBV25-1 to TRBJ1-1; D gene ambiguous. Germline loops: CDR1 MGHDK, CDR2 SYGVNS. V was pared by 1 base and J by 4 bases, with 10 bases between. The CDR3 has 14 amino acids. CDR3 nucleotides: TGTGCCAGCAGTGAATCCCCTAAGGCCACTGAAGCTTTCTTT. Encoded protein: CASSESPKATEAFF.

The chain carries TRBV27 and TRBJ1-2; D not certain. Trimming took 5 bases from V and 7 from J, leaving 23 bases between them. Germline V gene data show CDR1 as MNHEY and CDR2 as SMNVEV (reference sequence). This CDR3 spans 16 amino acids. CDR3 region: CASSPRIDPRKRGYTF. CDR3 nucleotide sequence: TGTGCCAGCAGTCCTAGGATTGATCCTAGGAAACGTGGCTACACCTTC.

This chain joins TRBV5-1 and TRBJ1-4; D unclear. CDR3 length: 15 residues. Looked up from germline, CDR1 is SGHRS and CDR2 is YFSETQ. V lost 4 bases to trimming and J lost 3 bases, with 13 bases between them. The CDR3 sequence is CASSRIEWPNEKLFF. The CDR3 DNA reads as TGCGCCAGCAGCCGGATAGAGTGGCCTAATGAAAAACTGTTTTTT. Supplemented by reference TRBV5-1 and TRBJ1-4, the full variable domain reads KAGVTQTPRYLIKTRGQQVTLSCSPISGHRSVSWYQQTPGQGLQFLFEYFSETQRNKGNFPGRFSGRQFSNSRSEMNVSTLELGDSALYLCASSRIEWPNEKLFFGSGTQLSVL.

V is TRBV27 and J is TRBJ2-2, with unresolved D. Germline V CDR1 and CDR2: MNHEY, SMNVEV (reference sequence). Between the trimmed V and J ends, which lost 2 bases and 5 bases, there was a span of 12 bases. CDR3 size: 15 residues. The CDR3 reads CASSLKPLGTGELFF. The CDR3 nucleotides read TGTGCCAGCAGTTTAAAACCCCTTGGGACCGGGGAGCTGTTTTTT.

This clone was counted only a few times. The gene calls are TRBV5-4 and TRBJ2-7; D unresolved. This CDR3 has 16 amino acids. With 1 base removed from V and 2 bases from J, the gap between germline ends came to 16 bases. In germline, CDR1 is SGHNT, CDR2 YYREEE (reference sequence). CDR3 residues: CASSLWTSAGPYEQYF. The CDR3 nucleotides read TGTGCCAGCAGCTTGTGGACGTCGGCAGGACCCTACGAGCAGTACTTC.

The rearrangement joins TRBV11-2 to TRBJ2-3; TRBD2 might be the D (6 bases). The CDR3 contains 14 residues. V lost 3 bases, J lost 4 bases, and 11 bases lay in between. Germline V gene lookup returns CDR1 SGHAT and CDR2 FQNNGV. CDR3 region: CASSFLGSPDTQYF. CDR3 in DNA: TGTGCCAGCAGCTTTCTCGGGAGCCCAGATACGCAGTATTTT.

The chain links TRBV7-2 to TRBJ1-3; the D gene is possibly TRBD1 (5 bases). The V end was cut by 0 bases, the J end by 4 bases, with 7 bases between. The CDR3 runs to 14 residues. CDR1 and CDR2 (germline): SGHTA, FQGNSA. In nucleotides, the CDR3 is TGTGCCAGCAGCTTAGCGCGGGGCGGAAACACCATATATTTT. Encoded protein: CASSLARGGNTIYF.

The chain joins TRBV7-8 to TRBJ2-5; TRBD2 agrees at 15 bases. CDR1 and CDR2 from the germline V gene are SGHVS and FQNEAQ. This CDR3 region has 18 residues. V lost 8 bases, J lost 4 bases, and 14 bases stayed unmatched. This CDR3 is CASSHKRTSGRGGETQYF. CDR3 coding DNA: TGTGCCAGCTCCCATAAGAGGACTAGCGGGAGGGGGGGAGAGACCCAGTACTTC. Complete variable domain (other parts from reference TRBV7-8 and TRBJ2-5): GAGVSQSPRYKVAKRGQDVALRCDPISGHVSLFWYQQALGQGPEFLTYFQNEAQLDKSGLPSDRFFAERPEGSVSTLKIQRTQQEDSAVYLCASSHKRTSGRGGETQYFGPGTRLLVL.

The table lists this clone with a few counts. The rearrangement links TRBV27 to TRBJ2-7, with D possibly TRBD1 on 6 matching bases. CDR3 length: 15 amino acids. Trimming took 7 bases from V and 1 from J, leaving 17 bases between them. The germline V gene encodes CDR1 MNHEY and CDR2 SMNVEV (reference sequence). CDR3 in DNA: TGTGCCAGCAAAATGGACAGAGCGTTTTCCTACGAGCAGTACTTC. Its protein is CASKMDRAFSYEQYF.

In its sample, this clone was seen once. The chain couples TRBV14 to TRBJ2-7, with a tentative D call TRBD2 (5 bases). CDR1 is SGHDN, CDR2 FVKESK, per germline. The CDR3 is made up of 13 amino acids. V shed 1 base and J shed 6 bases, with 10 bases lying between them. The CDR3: CASSQGRFGEQYF. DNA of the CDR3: TGTGCCAGCAGCCAAGGGAGGTTTGGCGAGCAGTACTTC. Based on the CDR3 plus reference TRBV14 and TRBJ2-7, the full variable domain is EAGVTQFPSHSVIEKGQTVTLRCDPISGHDNLYWYRRVMGKEIKFLLHFVKESKQDESGMPNNRFLAERTGGTYSTLKVQPAELEDSGVYFCASSQGRFGEQYFGPGTRLTVT.

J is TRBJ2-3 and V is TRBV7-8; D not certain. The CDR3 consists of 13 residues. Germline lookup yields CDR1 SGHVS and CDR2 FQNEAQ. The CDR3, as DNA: TGTGCGTTACAGAACCCTAGCACAGATACGCAGTATTTT. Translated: CALQNPSTDTQYF.

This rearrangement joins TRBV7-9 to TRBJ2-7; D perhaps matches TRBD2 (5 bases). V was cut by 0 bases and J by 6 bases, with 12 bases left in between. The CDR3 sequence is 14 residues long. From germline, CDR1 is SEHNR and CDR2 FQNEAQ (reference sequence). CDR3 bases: TGTGCCAGCAGCTTAGCAGGAACTAGAGGCGAGCAGTACTTC. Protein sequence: CASSLAGTRGEQYF.

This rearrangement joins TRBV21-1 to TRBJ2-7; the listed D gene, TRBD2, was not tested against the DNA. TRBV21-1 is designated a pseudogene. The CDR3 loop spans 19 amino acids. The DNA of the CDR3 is TGTGCCAGCAGCCCACGGGGACTAGCGGAGAAGAAGGTCTTCTACGAGCAGTACTTC. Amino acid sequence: CASSPRGLAEKKVFYEQYF.

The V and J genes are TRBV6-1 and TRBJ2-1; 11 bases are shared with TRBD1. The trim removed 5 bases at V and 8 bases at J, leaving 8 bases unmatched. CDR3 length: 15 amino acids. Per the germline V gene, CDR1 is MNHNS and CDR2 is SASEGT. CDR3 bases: TGTGCCAGCAGTATAATGGACAGGGGGCGCGATGAGCAGTTCTTC. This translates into CASSIMDRGRDEQFF.

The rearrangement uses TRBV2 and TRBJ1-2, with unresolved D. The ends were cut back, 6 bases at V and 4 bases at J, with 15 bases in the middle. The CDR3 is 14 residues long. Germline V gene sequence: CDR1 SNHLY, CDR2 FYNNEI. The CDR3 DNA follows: TGTGCCAGCAGGGACTGGGCGACTAGCTATGGCTACACCTTC. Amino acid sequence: CASRDWATSYGYTF.